These T cell receptor beta chains were read from a single sample in a study of blood T cell repertoires in COVID-19. Clones were read by immunoSEQ multiplex PCR, and TCRdb kept only the in-frame ones, dropping some. The sample has some 350,000 clones; more than 75% are singletons. The specimen was PBMCs or T cells enriched from blood (not recorded which). Every receptor here comes from a woman aged 25 to 39 who had recovered from COVID-19. Both conserved end residues are part of each CDR3. The order of the fields is D gene, clone size, J gene, V gene, CDR3 DNA, CDR3 protein. The D gene is left open where the match is weak. Expanded clones are given a class, and other clones once, few, many or no size at all.

d_gene: TRBD1; abundance: -; j_gene: TRBJ2-3; v_gene: TRBV6-5; CDR3nt: TGTGCCAGCAGTCTCGGGACAGGGGGACATACGCAGTATTTT; CDR3aa: CASSLGTGGHTQYF
d_gene: -; abundance: -; j_gene: TRBJ1-1; v_gene: TRBV5-6; CDR3nt: TGTGCCAGCAGCTTGGGCAGGGTGGTGGCTTTCTTT; CDR3aa: CASSLGRVVAFF
d_gene: -; abundance: -; j_gene: TRBJ1-5; v_gene: TRBV7-8; CDR3nt: TGTGCCAGCAGCCCGGGGGGGGGCCGAGGGCAGCCCCAGCATTTT; CDR3aa: CASSPGGGRGQPQHF
d_gene: -; abundance: once; j_gene: TRBJ1-5; v_gene: TRBV27; CDR3nt: TGTGCCAGCAGTTTCAGGGGCATCAATCAGCCCCAGCATTTT; CDR3aa: CASSFRGINQPQHF
d_gene: -; abundance: -; j_gene: TRBJ2-7; v_gene: TRBV21-1; CDR3nt: TGTGCCAGCAGCAGACTAGGGGAATTCTACGAGCAGTACTTC; CDR3aa: CASSRLGEFYEQYF
d_gene: TRBD1; abundance: once; j_gene: TRBJ1-5; v_gene: TRBV2; CDR3nt: TGTGCCAGCAGTGTTCTCAGGGGGAGCAATCAGCCCCAGCATTTT; CDR3aa: CASSVLRGSNQPQHF
d_gene: TRBD1; abundance: -; j_gene: TRBJ1-2; v_gene: TRBV18; CDR3nt: TGTGCCAGCTCCCCCGGGACAGGGGACTATGGCTACACCTTC; CDR3aa: CASSPGTGDYGYTF
d_gene: TRBD2; abundance: -; j_gene: TRBJ2-5; v_gene: TRBV25-1; CDR3nt: TGTGCCAGCAGTGAAGCGGGGGGTGCGGAGACCCAGTACTTC; CDR3aa: CASSEAGGAETQYF
d_gene: -; abundance: -; j_gene: TRBJ1-2; v_gene: TRBV2; CDR3nt: TGTGCCAGCTCTAAGGAGGGCAGGGTCATGAATGGCTACACCTTC; CDR3aa: CASSKEGRVMNGYTF
d_gene: -; abundance: few; j_gene: TRBJ2-2; v_gene: TRBV6-6; CDR3nt: TGTGCCAGCAGTTACTCCGGGGATCCCGGGGAGCTGTTTTTT; CDR3aa: CASSYSGDPGELFF
d_gene: -; abundance: -; j_gene: TRBJ1-1; v_gene: TRBV9; CDR3nt: TGTGCCAGCAGCGACCGGGACTCTCCATGGCGGGCTTTCTTT; CDR3aa: CASSDRDSPWRAFF
d_gene: TRBD2; abundance: -; j_gene: TRBJ2-5; v_gene: TRBV3-1/TRBV3-2; CDR3nt: TGTGCCAGCAGCCCGGGGGCTAGCGGGGGGGAAGAGACCCAGTACTTC; CDR3aa: CASSPGASGGEETQYF
d_gene: TRBD1; abundance: -; j_gene: TRBJ1-2; v_gene: TRBV12-5; CDR3nt: TGTGCTAGTGGTCCCGACAGGGGGCGAAAAAGGAATGGCTACACCTTC; CDR3aa: CASGPDRGRKRNGYTF
d_gene: -; abundance: -; j_gene: TRBJ1-2; v_gene: TRBV6-1; CDR3nt: TGTGCCAGCAGTGAATCCCATTCCGGGAAGGGCTACACCTTC; CDR3aa: CASSESHSGKGYTF
d_gene: TRBD1; abundance: -; j_gene: TRBJ2-1; v_gene: TRBV28; CDR3nt: TGTGCCAGCAGTTTACGCCTGACAGGGGGCAATGAGCAGTTCTTC; CDR3aa: CASSLRLTGGNEQFF
d_gene: TRBD1; abundance: -; j_gene: TRBJ2-7; v_gene: TRBV5-4; CDR3nt: TGTGCCAGCAGCTTCGGTGACAGGGATCTCTACGAGCAGTACTTC; CDR3aa: CASSFGDRDLYEQYF